This T cell receptor (beta chain) was captured in a study of cytomegalovirus exposure and HLA in healthy donors (TCRdb year 2017). In terms of the full investigation: An earlier analysis of more than 550 of the donors reported 276 Gb of sequence data and 100 million to 120 million unique TCR beta sequences obtained from about 200 million T cells. Roughly 320 gigabases of sequencing data and roughly 81 million unique TCR sequences made up an early release that covered 640 HLA-typed donors. Of the 350 to 450 genotyped donors, approximately 81% were placed in the genetic ancestry cluster associated with self-reported Caucasian donors. The study aimed to test whether signatures of past pathogen exposure could be identified by cataloging public T cell receptors. The study profiled the T cell repertoires of hundreds of subjects by immunosequencing and related them to cytomegalovirus serostatus. Besides the first cohort of 666 subjects, a separate validation cohort made up of over a hundred different subjects was used. High-throughput TCR immunosequencing, statistical association of individual TCRs with disease status, and machine learning were combined to predict cytomegalovirus infection status. A later analysis re-examined previously published TCR beta repertoires from just over 650 donors and added high-resolution HLA genotyping to investigate patterns of TCR occurrence. Rather than drawing on any new phenotypic data, the later analysis identified candidate immune exposures from TCR beta sequences and the way those sequences occurred across donors. An earlier analysis of roughly 580 of the donors used high-throughput TCR beta sequencing to judge whether each TCR beta V gene segment behaved as functional or pseudogenic. Donor age, sex, ethnicity and CMV serostatus were collected together with the repertoire data. A later genetic analysis took genome-wide SNP genotypes for about three fifths of the 666 donors and used that subset as a discovery cohort. Every discovery cohort repertoire had been produced on one sequencing platform. HLA typing covered class I and class II loci at four-digit resolution. The number of typed donors differed by locus: about 620-630 for A, B, C, DRB1 and DQB1; 522 for DQA1; approximately 600 for DPA1; and approximately 450 for DPB1. Because of strong linkage in the cohort, a few DR-DQ haplotypes were treated as single units for association and clustering. Across about 380 genotyped donors of the cohort, an average of roughly 200,000 unique TCR beta nucleotide sequences per donor were sequenced, and roughly 20% of those sequences were non-productive. What the study reported, not specific to this receptor: The presence/absence analyses assumed that sequencing depth was roughly uniform across donors, and that assumption may not be true. The authors suggested that the approach could potentially be generalized to other disease states and immunological phenotypes. Correlated functional status among segregating V segments might be attributable to linkage disequilibrium, but an unknown experimental factor could not be ruled out. The cohort was sequenced for TCR beta chains only, and without alpha or paired-chain data the features that could be detected were limited. A further reported finding was that TCR beta sequences accurately predicted the HLA-A and HLA-B alleles for most subjects in the first cohort. According to a later analysis, most CMV-associated TCR beta chains appeared to be HLA-restricted, and the HLA associations seemed to be driven largely by CMV exposure. Compared with equally common non-associated chains, HLA-associated TCR beta chains in a later analysis were more clonally expanded and had lower generation probabilities. In an earlier analysis of around 600 of the donors, most TCR beta V segments appeared in productive rearrangements about 87% or about 30% of the time, broadly matching IMGT annotations. A cluster of highly shared sequence variants was judged likely to represent a technical artifact of the sequencing pipeline. Because some donors lacked HLA typing at each locus, the association tests relied only on the typed subset. According to a later analysis, parvovirus B19, influenza, CMV and Epstein-Barr virus appeared linked to several top co-occurrence clusters. Specific HLA alleles were associated with 15,000 to 20,000 TCR beta sequences at a false discovery rate of 0.05 in a later analysis. The earlier analysis of some 560 of the donors excluded some 16 rarely observed V segments, including chromosome 9 orphons, because counts were too low. A total of fewer than 200 TCR beta chains were listed by the study as associated with cytomegalovirus. A few of the identified cytomegalovirus-associated TCR beta chains were confirmed in vitro to be specific for cytomegalovirus antigens. According to a later genetic analysis, donors in an Asian-associated ancestry cluster had fewer N-insertions in productive TCRs than the approximately 670-donor mean. V-gene and J-gene trimming of TCR beta chains was associated with a missense DCLRE1C variant in a later genetic analysis, and the association was replicated in an independent cohort. In a later analysis, the rate of TCR association differed among HLA loci, with DRB1 alleles having the most associated TCRs and HLA-C alleles having the fewest. The only immune exposure information available for the cohort was CMV serostatus. The classifier was reported to diagnose cytomegalovirus status with high specificity and sensitivity in both the original and validation cohorts. When HLA alleles, especially DR and DQ, strongly co-occurred, TCR associations were difficult to assign to individual alleles. Some IMGT-functional V segments, including TRBV6-2 and TRBV6-3, could not be told apart with the 87-base-pair reads, so those segments were excluded. Most TCR sequences were observed very rarely across donors, whereas some public TCRs were present in many individuals.

About this clone: It has no known antigen specificity. Per-base qualities were not stored, and no clone one base away is much larger.

The library was obtained by the immunoSEQ multiplex PCR assay. For the multiplex PCR, a mixture combining 60 forward primers for TCR Vbeta segments and 13 reverse primers for TCR Jbeta segments was used. A multiplex PCR assay on genomic DNA amplified the CDR3 region of rearranged TCR beta genes. The Illumina HiSeq System was used to sequence the amplified TCR beta libraries as 87-base-pair reads. The published analysis was carried out like this. A later analysis counted 65 million to 90 million unique TCR beta chains across the 666 repertoires, and some 11 million of these chains were shared by at least two donors. To remove PCR and sequencing errors, raw reads were error-corrected and collapsed into unique sequences using a nearest-neighbor algorithm that merged closely related sequences. CDR3 sequences were aligned to IMGT reference sequences to assign V, D and J gene segments. Each retained sequence needed at least a six-nucleotide match to both a V gene segment and a J gene segment. A rearrangement counted as productive if the CDR3 had no stop codons and remained in frame with V and J, and every other rearrangement counted as non-productive. Following IMGT convention, CDR3 was defined as the stretch from the second conserved V-encoded cysteine to the conserved J-encoded phenylalanine. The earlier analysis of about 530 of the donors excluded any sequence lacking an unambiguous match to a single V gene segment. An earlier analysis of 500 to 600 of the donors classified V segments as functional when productive rearrangements were above 56.7% and as segregating when the standard deviation between donors was above 5%. A statistical classification framework was built to diagnose cytomegalovirus status from the catalog of TCR beta chain sequences. In a later analysis, TCR nucleotide sequences were compared against IMGT/GENE-DB human TR gene sequences so that V and J genes could be assigned. Using the TCRdist pipeline, a later analysis assigned CDR3 sequences along with most-parsimonious VDJ recombination scenarios. In a later analysis, each TCR beta chain was defined by its CDR3 amino acid sequence together with its V-gene family, and reads without a unique V-gene family were excluded. As a way to deal with suspected cross-contamination and a sequencing artifact, a later analysis dropped hundreds of nucleotide sequences that were highly shared and had low generation probability. In a later analysis, a clonal expansion index for each public chain was calculated from normalized within-repertoire ranks of inferred template counts. A later analysis computed generation probabilities with a VDJ recombination model fitted to out-of-frame rearrangements, and checked the results against IGoR. In a later analysis, hypergeometric tests were used to score TCR-TCR, TCR-HLA and TCR-CMV co-occurrence, with a repertoire-size bias correction applied to TCR pairs. False discovery rates were estimated in a later analysis by permuting HLA or CMV assignments 20 times. In a later analysis, co-occurring TCRs were grouped with DBSCAN, and TCRdist sequence similarity was added when clustering was performed within HLA-allele-positive subsets. For co-occurrence clustering, repertoires with fewer than 30,000 or more than 120,000 public chains were excluded, along with four or five repertoires with anomalous nucleotide sharing. TCRdb retrieved this table from immuneACCESS and kept in-frame rearrangements only. Not all clones are present; in checked studies, unresolved V genes account for under half, and no reason is known for the remainder. That table gives V, J and clone size, and the DNA gave D and trimming. The table for this sample lists some 130,000 clones; around 72% of them were counted only once. The ten largest make up around 2% of the sample.

As encoded in the germline V gene (reference sequence), CDR1 is LNHDA while CDR2 is SQIVND. At the junction V is shortened by 6 bases and J by 10 bases, with 12 bases in between. Including the terminal cysteine and phenylalanine, the CDR3 comprises 11 residues. Only CDR3 DNA remains: 33 bases, in frame from the first base. In total, 600 or so healthy bone marrow donors made up the cohort. Cohort members were all nominally healthy when sampled, although unrecorded immune exposures were likely present. The donor was CMV seronegative and belonged to the group of 380 or so seronegative cohort members. Each donor provided a peripheral blood sample, and peripheral blood mononuclear cells were used for TCR beta sequencing. The Qiagen DNeasy Blood Extraction Kit was used to extract genomic DNA from the blood cell samples.

Sequenced sample: PBMCs. Rearrangement joined TRBV19 to TRBJ1-2; no D segment can be confidently identified. The source of this sequence is a woman aged 35 to 49 in good health and CMV-seronegative. The CDR3 is CASREGGDYTF. The nucleotide sequence is TGTGCCAGTAGAGAGGGCGGAGACTACACCTTC.